The TCR beta chain described here comes from a study of CD8 T cells in ankylosing spondylitis. Regarding the study as a whole: What appeared characteristic of ankylosing spondylitis blood was a TCR beta motif of eight highly homologous variants. It was reported that disease-linked clones were significantly enriched in matched ankylosing spondylitis synovial fluid. Earlier literature documents some of the motif variants in reactive arthritis synovial fluid and blood. Disease-linked clones bore a CD8+ phenotype, appearing relatively rarely in peripheral blood.

This clonotype was observed a few times. Its matching antigen is unknown. Library preparation for TCR beta used quantitative 5'-RACE with molecular barcodes. One entry per CDR3 protein results from TCRdb running MiXCR on the 5' RACE reads. The data contain around 540,000 distinct CDR3 sequences, 10% to 15% of them singletons. Per the germline V gene, CDR1 is DFQATT and CDR2 is SNEGSKA (reference sequence). The CDR3 is made up of 15 amino acids. V trimming: 0 bases; J trimming: 8 bases; junction bases outside the gene matches: 8. The chain employs TRBV20-1 and TRBJ1-2, with 11 nucleotides matching TRBD1. The specimen was blood, either unsorted or a sorted T cell fraction (not recorded which). The receptor was derived from a male donor with ankylosing spondylitis. The CDR3 loop reads CSARDRRTGGGGYTF. CDR3 nucleotide sequence: TGCAGTGCTAGAGATCGAAGGACAGGGGGCGGAGGCTACACCTTC.